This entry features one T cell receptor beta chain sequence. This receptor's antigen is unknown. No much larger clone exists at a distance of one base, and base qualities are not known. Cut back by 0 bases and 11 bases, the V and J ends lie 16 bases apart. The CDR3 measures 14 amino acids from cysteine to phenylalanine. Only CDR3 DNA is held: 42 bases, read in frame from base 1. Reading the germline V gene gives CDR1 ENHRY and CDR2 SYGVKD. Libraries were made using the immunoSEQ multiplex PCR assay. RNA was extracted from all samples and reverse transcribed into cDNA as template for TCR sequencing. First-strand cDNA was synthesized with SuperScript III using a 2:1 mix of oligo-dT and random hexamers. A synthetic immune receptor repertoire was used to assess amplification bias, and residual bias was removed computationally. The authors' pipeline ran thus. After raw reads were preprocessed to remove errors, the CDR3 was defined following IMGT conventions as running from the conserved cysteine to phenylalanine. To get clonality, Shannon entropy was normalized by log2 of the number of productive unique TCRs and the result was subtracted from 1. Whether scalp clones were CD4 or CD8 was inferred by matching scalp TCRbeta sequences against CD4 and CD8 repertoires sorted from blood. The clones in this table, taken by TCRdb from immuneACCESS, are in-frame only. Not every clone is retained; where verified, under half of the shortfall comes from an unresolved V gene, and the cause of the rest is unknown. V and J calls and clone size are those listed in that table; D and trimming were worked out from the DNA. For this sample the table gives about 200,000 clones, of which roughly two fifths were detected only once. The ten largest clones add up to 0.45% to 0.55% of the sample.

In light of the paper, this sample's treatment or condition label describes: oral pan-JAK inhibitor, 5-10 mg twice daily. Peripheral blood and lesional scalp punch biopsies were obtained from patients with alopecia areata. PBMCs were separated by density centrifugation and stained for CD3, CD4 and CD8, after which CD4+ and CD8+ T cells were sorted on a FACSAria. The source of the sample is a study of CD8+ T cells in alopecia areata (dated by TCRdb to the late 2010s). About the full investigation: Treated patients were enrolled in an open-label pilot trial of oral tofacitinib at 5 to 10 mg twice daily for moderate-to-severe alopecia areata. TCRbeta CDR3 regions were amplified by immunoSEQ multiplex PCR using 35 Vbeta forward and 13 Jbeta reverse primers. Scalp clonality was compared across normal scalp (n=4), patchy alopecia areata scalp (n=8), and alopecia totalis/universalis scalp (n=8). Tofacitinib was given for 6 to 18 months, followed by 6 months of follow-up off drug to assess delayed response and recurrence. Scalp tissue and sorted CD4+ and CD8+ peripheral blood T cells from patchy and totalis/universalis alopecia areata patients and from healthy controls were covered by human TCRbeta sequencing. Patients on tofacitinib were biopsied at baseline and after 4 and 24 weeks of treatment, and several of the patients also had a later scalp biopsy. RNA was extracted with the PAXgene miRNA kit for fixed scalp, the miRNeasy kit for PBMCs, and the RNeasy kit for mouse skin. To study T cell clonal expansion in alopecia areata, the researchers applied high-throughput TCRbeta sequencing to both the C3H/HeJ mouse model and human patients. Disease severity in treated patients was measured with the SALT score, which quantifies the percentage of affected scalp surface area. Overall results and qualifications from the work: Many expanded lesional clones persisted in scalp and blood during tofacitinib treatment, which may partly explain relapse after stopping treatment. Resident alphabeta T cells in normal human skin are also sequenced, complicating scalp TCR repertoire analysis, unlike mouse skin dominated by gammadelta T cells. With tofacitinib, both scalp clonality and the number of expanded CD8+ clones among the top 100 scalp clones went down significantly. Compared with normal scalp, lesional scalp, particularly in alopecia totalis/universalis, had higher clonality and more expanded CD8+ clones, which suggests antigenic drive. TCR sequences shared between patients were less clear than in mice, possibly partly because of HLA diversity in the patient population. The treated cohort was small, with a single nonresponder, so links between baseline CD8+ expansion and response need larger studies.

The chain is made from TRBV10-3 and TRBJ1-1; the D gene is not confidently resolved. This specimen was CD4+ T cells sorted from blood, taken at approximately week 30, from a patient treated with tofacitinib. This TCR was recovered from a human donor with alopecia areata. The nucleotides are TGTGCCATCAGTGAGTCAGACGGAGGTGAGTTGGCTTTCTTT. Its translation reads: CAISESDGGELAFF.